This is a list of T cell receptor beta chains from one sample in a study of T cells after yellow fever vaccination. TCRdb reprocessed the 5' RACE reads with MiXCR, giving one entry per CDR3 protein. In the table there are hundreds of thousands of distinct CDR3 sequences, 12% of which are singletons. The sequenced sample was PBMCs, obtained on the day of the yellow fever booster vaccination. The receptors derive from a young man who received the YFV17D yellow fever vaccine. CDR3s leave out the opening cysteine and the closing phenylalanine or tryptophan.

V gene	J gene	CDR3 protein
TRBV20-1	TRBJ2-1	SASLPATYNEQF
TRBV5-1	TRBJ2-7	ASSPRTSGSDQY
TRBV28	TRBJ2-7	ASGSGLSEQY
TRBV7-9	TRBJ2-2	ASAPPGELF
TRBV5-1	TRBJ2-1	ASSGGLAELINYNEQF
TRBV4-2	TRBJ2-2	ASSQDSNGPNTGELF
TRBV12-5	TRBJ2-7	ASGRGQGAPYEQY
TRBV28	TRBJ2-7	ASSPTGTVYEQY
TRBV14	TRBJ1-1	ASSGPPWNTEAF
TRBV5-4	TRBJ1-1	ASSSGTPLNTEAF
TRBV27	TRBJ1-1	ASSLSILRRVTRAEAF
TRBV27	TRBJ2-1	ASPAGGENNEQF
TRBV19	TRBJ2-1	VSSRGLADHNEQF
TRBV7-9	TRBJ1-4	ASSLRRTLNEKLF
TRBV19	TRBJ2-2	ASSSMSTGELF
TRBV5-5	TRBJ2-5	ASSSLGGSDQETQY
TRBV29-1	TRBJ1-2	SVVLVRNYGYT
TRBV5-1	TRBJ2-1	ASSLGNSYNEQF
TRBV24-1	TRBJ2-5	ATSDPRTSSRYGETQY
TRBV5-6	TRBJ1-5	ASSLTGVRNQPQH
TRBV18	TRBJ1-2	ASSPASGTGGAPYGYT
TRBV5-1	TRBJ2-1	ASSLAPRTEQF
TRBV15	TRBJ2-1	ATSREQGVRNEQF
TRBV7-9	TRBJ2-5	ASSEDEALKETQY
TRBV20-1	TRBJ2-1	SARTLAGDSYNEQF
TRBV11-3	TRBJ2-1	ASSTPWSNEQF
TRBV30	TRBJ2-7	AWSVSAGQHEQY
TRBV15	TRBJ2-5	ATSREPGQETQY
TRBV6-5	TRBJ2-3	ASSFLAGGQVTDTQY
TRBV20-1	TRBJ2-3	SASLAREGPATQY
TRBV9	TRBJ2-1	ASSVVPNRDNEQF
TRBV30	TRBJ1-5	AWSVWKLNGGQPQH
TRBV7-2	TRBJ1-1	ASSLEGANTEAF
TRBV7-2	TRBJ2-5	ASSLGRVLETQY
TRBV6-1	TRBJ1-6	ASTKAGTGLNSPLH
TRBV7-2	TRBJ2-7	ASSSLFVADEQY
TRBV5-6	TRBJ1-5	ASSPGPLSHQPQH
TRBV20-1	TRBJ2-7	SAGLAGRVEQY